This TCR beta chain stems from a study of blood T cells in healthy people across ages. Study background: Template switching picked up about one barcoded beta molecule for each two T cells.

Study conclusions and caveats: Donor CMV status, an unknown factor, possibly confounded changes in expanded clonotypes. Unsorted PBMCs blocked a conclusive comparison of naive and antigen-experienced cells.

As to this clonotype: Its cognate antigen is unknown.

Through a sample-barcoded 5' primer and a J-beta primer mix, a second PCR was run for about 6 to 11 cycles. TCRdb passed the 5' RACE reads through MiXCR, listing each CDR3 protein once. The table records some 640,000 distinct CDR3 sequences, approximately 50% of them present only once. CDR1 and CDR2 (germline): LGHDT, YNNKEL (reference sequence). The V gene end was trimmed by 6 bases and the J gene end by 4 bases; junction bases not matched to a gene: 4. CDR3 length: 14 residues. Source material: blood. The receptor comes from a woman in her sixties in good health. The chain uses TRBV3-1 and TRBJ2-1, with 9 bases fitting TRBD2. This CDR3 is CASRSLAGYNEQFF. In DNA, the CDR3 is TGTGCCAGCAGGAGTCTAGCGGGGTACAATGAGCAGTTCTTC.